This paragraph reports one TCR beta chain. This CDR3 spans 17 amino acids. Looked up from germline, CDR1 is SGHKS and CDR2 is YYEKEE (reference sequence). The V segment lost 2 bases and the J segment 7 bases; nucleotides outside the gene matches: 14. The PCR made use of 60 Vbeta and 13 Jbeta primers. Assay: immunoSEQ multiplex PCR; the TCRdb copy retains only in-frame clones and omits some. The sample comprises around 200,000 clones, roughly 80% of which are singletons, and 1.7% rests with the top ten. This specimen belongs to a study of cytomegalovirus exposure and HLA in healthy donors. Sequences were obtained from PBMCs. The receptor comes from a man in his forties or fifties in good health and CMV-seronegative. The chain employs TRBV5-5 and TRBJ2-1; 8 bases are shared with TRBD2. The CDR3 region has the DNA TGTGCCAGCAGCTTTCTATTGCGGGAGGACCCAGGGAATGAGCAGTTCTTC. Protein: CASSFLLREDPGNEQFF.